This TCR beta chain was identified during a study of circulating and synovial CD4+ cells in juvenile arthritis. Findings and caveats of the study: T cell genome counts differed by at least an order of magnitude between CPL and CD4 samples. Bulk blood CD4 repertoires were more diverse than these.

Germline CDR1 SGHRS, CDR2 YFSETQ. V was cut by 2 bases and J by 1 base, with 3 bases left in between. CDR3 length: 12 amino acids. As to this clone: What it binds is not known.

Assay used: immunoSEQ multiplex PCR; TCRdb lists only in-frame clones, some missing. The sample gives around 32,000 clones, 90% to 95% of which show up once; around 0.63% is in the top ten. This TCR derives from a human donor with juvenile idiopathic arthritis. The chain combines TRBV5-1 with TRBJ1-1; D gene unclear. The sequencing input was CD4+ T cells from blood. In DNA, the CDR3 is TGCGCCAGCAGCTTACAGAACACTGAAGCTTTCTTT. This translates into CASSLQNTEAFF.